This entry features one T cell receptor beta chain sequence. Other DNA sequences in this specimen translate into the identical CDR3. This sample is part of a study of blood T cell repertoires in COVID-19. For the study at large: T cells, B-cell-depleted T cells, or PBMCs supplied cDNA or gDNA.

Using immunoSEQ multiplex PCR, the repertoire was profiled, and TCRdb retains in-frame clones only, with some absent. Among approximately 130,000 clones listed, around 82% were seen once. V was clipped by 1 base and J by 9 bases, with 13 bases between them. Germline V lookup: CDR1 SGHVS, CDR2 FQNEAQ. The CDR3 has 14 residues. The chain uses TRBV7-8 and TRBJ2-1, with D hard to call. This sequence was found in a human donor in a cohort sampled during active COVID-19. The sequenced sample was peripheral blood. The DNA of the CDR3 is TGTGCCAGCAGCTTAGGCGACTCACCTGGTGAGCAGTTCTTC. This gives the protein CASSLGDSPGEQFF.